These T cell receptor beta chains were read from a single sample in a study of T-cell reconstitution after alpha-beta-depleted transplantation in children. Using its own MiXCR run on the PCR reads, TCRdb lists one record per CDR3 protein. The sample shows over 80,000 distinct CDR3 sequences, 23% of them seen only once. Sequenced here: PBMCs, sampled before TCRalphabeta/CD19-depleted stem cell transplant. The source is a boy aged 2 to 9 with acute lymphoblastic leukemia, due to receive a stem cell transplant. CDR3s include the opening cysteine and the closing phenylalanine or tryptophan.

V,J,CDR3
TRBV7-9,TRBJ2-1,CASSLAMGTRSEQFF
TRBV12-3/TRBV12-4,TRBJ2-7,CASSSPPHEQYF
TRBV6-5,TRBJ1-1,CASSYSGGLGAFF
TRBV10-2,TRBJ2-7,CASTVGLISGGYEQYF
TRBV6-1,TRBJ1-1,CASGGTLGTEAFF
TRBV2,TRBJ2-7,CASQLQDPRGYEQYF
TRBV5-1,TRBJ2-5,CASSPRTSAETQYF
TRBV20-1,TRBJ2-3,CSVERKSGGPTDTQYF
TRBV5-1,TRBJ2-1,CASSREPGLAPNEQFF
TRBV7-2,TRBJ2-2,CASSPGTGELFF
TRBV20-1,TRBJ2-1,CSARGFEEQFF
TRBV20-1,TRBJ1-2,CSHGTGNGYTF
TRBV3-1,TRBJ1-2,CASSPDMDYGYTF
TRBV12-3/TRBV12-4,TRBJ2-7,CASSLGGSSYEQYF
TRBV5-1,TRBJ2-1,CASSSRSGPEQFF
TRBV29-1,TRBJ2-5,CSVVLSGQETQYF
TRBV20-1,TRBJ1-1,CSTRVFLELNTEAFF
TRBV18,TRBJ2-2,CASSPDTGELFF
TRBV7-2,TRBJ2-1,CASRKQDVYNEQFF
TRBV7-2,TRBJ1-4,CASSAGSSEKLFF
TRBV2,TRBJ2-1,CASSAQLSSYNEQFF
TRBV20-1,TRBJ2-5,CSASMRRETQYF
TRBV7-9,TRBJ2-7,CASSLGGMGREQYF
TRBV7-2,TRBJ2-5,CASSDWVAETQYF
TRBV9,TRBJ2-1,CASSASGGADNEQFF
TRBV5-5,TRBJ2-1,CASLRASGTYNEQFF
TRBV12-3/TRBV12-4,TRBJ2-1,CASTLADNEQFF